This TCR beta chain comes out of a study of T-cell reconstitution after alpha-beta-depleted transplantation in children. Unique molecular identifiers were built into the TCRbeta library. MiXCR was run by TCRdb on the PCR reads, yielding one entry per CDR3 protein. The sample lists hundreds of thousands of distinct CDR3 sequences, approximately 17% seen once, with over 0.95% in the top ten. This clonotype was seen only a few times. CDR3 length: 15 amino acids. CDR1 DFQATT and CDR2 SNEGSKA come from the germline V gene (reference sequence). V was shortened by 0 bases and J by 5 bases, with 16 bases between the two germline ends.

The chain carries TRBV20-1 and TRBJ1-2; D ambiguous. The receptor comes from a human donor who donated a stem cell graft to a child with acute myeloid leukemia. Sequencing was performed on PBMCs from the stem cell graft donor, taken from the stem cell graft. CDR3 loop: CSARDREGSGYGYTF. CDR3 in DNA: TGCAGTGCTAGAGATCGGGAGGGAAGCGGATATGGCTACACCTTC.